This T cell receptor (beta chain) is from a study of blood T cell repertoires in COVID-19. Study in general: There were acute and convalescent COVID-19 samples, and they came from the United States, Italy and Spain. Nucleic acid was either cDNA or gDNA, and it came from T cells, B-cell-depleted T cells, or PBMCs.

Per the original methods: Reference gene primer amplification gave estimated nucleated cell counts. Assay: immunoSEQ multiplex PCR; the TCRdb copy retains only in-frame clones and omits some. V and J calls and clone size are copied from that table; D and trimming were computed from the DNA. Of fewer than 200,000 clones in the sample, 70% to 85% are singletons; the top ten hold about 5%. A single count supports this clone. Membership in each cohort depended on participant-reported clinical history. Germline CDR1 is SGDLS and CDR2 is YYNGEE. The CDR3 is 16 amino acids. V shed 4 bases, J shed 8 bases, and the junction held 12 bases outside the gene matches.

The origin of this receptor is a woman in her sixties or seventies with acute COVID-19. V is TRBV9 and J is TRBJ2-1, with TRBD1 matching 10 bases. What was sequenced was PBMCs or T cells enriched from blood (not recorded which). For the CDR3, the DNA is TGTGCCAGCAGCCCCACTCCGGGACAGGGGATCTATGAGCAGTTCTTC. Residues: CASSPTPGQGIYEQFF.